The 8 T cell receptor beta chains below come from one sample, sequenced in a study of cytomegalovirus exposure and HLA in healthy donors. TCRdb's table, derived via immunoSEQ multiplex PCR, lists solely in-frame clones and lacks some. The sample holds about 89,000 clones, almost 85% seen once. Material: PBMCs. The receptors come from a woman under 30 in good health and CMV-seropositive.

This sequence joins TRBV11-2 and TRBJ1-3, with D perhaps TRBD1 (6 bases). V was clipped by 5 bases and J by 3 bases, with 14 bases between them. Germline V gene data show CDR1 as SGHAT and CDR2 as FQNNGV. The CDR3 is made up of 15 amino acids. The CDR3 protein is CASSRNQGGGNTIYF. The CDR3 DNA follows: TGTGCCAGCAGCAGAAACCAAGGGGGTGGAAACACCATATATTTT.

The V and J genes are TRBV19 and TRBJ2-1, with D possibly being TRBD2 (7 bases). Trimming took off 11 bases at V and 12 bases at J, with 20 bases between the two ends. Germline V CDR1 and CDR2: LNHDA, SQIVND (reference sequence). The CDR3 runs to 12 residues. In DNA form, the CDR3 reads TGTGCCGTAGGCTTGGGGGGGCCGGGGCAGTTCTTC. Translating it yields CAVGLGGPGQFF. The whole variable domain, remainder taken from reference TRBV19 and TRBJ2-1, is DGGITQSPKYLFRKEGQNVTLSCEQNLNHDAMYWYRQDPGQGLRLIYYSQIVNDFQKGDIAEGYSVSREKKESFPLTVTSAQKNPTAFYLCAVGLGGPGQFFGPGTRLTVL.

V is TRBV28 and J is TRBJ1-2; D call uncertain. V gave up 7 bases and J gave up 4 bases, with 13 bases separating them. The CDR3 loop spans 13 amino acids. Germline lookup yields CDR1 MDHEN and CDR2 SYDVKM. CDR3 bases: TGTGCCAGCACAACGGGGAATATCTATGGCTACACCTTC. Translating gives CASTTGNIYGYTF.

The CDR3 DNA follows: TGCGCCAGCAGCGAAACGTCGAGGGATACGCAGTATTTT. Translation: CASSETSRDTQYF. This sequence joins TRBV10-1 and TRBJ2-3; D is ambiguous. CDR1 is WNHNN, CDR2 SYGVQD, per germline (reference sequence). V dropped 6 bases and J dropped 6 bases, with 13 bases sitting between them. The CDR3 spans 13 residues.

The V call is TRBV27, the J call TRBJ2-7; D might be TRBD2 (5 bases). Germline V CDR1 and CDR2: MNHEY, SMNVEV (reference sequence). The CDR3 sequence is 11 residues long. Trimming pared 5 bases from V and 4 bases from J, leaving 6 bases between. The CDR3 DNA follows: TGTGCCAGCAGTCCGGGGTACGAGCAGTACTTC. Residues: CASSPGYEQYF.

This clone occurred once. The CDR3 loop is CASSLTSGPSYEQYF. The CDR3 nucleotides are TGTGCCAGCAGCCTAACTAGCGGACCTTCCTACGAGCAGTACTTC. The gene calls are TRBV7-8 and TRBJ2-7; 8 bases match TRBD2. CDR1 and CDR2 from the germline V gene are SGHVS and FQNEAQ. The CDR3 runs 15 residues. V lost 5 bases to trimming and J lost 1 base; unmatched junction nucleotides: 7.

The CDR3 loop is CASSPSTGASYEQYF. CDR3 nucleotide sequence: TGTGCCAGCAGCCCGTCGACAGGGGCGTCCTACGAGCAGTACTTC. This chain links TRBV5-6 with TRBJ2-7, with 8 bases aligning to TRBD1. Germline loops: CDR1 SGHDT, CDR2 YYEEEE. This CDR3 has 15 residues. V shed 4 bases, J shed 1 base, and the junction held 7 bases outside the gene matches.

The chain is built from TRBV4-1 and TRBJ1-2; D is ambiguous. The CDR3 runs to 15 residues. The V gene's germline CDR1 is MGHRA and CDR2 YSYEKL. The V end lost 0 bases, the J end lost 4 bases, and 12 bases lay between the germline ends. This CDR3 reads CASSQEGVVLYGYTF. DNA of the CDR3: TGCGCCAGCAGCCAAGAGGGAGTGGTACTCTATGGCTACACCTTC.